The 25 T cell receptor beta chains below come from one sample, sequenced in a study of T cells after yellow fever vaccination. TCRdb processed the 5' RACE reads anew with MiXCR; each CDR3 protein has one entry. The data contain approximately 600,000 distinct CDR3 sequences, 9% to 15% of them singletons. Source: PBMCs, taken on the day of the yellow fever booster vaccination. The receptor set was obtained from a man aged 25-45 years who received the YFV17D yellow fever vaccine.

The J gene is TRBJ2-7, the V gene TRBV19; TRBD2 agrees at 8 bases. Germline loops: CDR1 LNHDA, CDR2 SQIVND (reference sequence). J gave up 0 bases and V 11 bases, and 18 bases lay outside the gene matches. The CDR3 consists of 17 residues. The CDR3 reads CALKTVLREVTSYEQYF. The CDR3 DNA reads TGTGCCCTCAAGACGGTCTTGCGGGAGGTCACCTCCTACGAGCAGTACTTC.

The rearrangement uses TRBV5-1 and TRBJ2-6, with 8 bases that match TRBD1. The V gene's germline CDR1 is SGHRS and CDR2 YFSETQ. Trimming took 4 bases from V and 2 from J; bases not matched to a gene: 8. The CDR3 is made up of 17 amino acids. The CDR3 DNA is TGCGCCAGCAGCCTGGACAGGGTAATAACTGGGGCCAACGTCCTGACTTTC. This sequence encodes CASSLDRVITGANVLTF.

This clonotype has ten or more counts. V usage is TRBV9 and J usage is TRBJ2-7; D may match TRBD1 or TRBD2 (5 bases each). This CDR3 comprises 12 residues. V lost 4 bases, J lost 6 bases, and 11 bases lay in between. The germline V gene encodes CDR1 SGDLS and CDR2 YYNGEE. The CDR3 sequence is CASSRDGTEQYF. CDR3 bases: TGTGCCAGCAGCCGCGACGGGACCGAGCAGTACTTC.

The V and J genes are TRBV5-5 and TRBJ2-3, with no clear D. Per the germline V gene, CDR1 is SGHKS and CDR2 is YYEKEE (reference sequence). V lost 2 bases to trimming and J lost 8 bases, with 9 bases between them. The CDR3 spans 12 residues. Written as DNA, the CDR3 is TGTGCCAGCAGCTTTGATCAGCGTACGCAGTATTTT. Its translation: CASSFDQRTQYF.

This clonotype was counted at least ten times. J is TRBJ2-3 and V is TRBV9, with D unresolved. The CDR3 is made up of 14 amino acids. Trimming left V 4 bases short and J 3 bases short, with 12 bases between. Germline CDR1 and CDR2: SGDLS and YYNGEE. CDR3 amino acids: CASSSRPVTDTQYF. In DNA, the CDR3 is TGTGCCAGCAGCTCTCGCCCCGTTACAGATACGCAGTATTTT.

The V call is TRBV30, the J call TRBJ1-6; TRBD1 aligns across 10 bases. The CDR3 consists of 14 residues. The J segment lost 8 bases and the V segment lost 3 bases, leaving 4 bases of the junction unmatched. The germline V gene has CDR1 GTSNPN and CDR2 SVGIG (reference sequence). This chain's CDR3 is CAWSPTGGDSPLHF. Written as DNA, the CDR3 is TGTGCCTGGAGCCCGACAGGGGGCGATTCACCCCTCCACTTT.

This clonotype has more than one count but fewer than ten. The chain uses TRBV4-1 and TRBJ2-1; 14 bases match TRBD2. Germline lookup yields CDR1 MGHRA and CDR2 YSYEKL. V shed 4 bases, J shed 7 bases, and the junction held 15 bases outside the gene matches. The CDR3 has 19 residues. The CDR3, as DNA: TGCGCCAGCAGCCGGACCGGGACAACCGGGACTAGCGGGAGTAATGAGCAGTTCTTC. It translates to CASSRTGTTGTSGSNEQFF.

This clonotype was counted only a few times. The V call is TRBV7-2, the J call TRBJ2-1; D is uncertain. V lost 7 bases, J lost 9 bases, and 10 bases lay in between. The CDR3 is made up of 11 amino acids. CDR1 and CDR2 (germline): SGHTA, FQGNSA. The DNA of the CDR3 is TGTGCCAGCACCCAGTGGGGTGAGCAGTTCTTC. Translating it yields CASTQWGEQFF.

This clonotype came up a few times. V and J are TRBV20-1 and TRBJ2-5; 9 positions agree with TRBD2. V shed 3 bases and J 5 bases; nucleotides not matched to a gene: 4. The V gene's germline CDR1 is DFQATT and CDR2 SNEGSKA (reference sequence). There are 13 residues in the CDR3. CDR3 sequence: CSARAGGAETQYF. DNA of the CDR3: TGCAGTGCTAGGGCGGGAGGGGCGGAGACCCAGTACTTC.

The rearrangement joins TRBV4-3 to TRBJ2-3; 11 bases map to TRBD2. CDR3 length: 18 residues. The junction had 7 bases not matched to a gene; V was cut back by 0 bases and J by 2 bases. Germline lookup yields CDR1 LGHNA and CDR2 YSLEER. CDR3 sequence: CASSQEGRLAGTTDTQYF. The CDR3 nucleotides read TGCGCCAGCAGCCAAGAAGGGAGACTAGCGGGGACCACAGATACGCAGTATTTT.

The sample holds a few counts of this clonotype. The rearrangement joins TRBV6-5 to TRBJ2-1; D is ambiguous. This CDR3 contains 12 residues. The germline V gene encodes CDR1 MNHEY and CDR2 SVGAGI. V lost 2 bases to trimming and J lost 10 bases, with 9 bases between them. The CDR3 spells CASSYGVGEQFF. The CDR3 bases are TGTGCCAGCAGTTACGGTGTGGGCGAGCAGTTCTTC.

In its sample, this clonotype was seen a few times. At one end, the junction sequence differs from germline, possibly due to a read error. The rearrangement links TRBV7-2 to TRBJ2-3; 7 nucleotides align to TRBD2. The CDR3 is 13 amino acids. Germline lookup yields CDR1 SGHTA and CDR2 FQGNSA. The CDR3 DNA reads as TGTGCCAGCAGCTTAAGTGCGGGGGATAGGCAGTATTTT. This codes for CASSLSAGDRQYF.

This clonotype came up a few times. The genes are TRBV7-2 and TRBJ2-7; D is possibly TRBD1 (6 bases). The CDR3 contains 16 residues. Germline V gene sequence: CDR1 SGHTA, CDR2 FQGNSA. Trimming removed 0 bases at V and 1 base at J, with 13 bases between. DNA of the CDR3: TGTGCCAGCAGCTTAGCGGCAGGGGAAAGATCCTACGAGCAGTACTTC. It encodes CASSLAAGERSYEQYF.

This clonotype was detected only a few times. CDR3 nucleotide sequence: TGTGCCAGCAGCTTGGCTAGCGGCCAGGGGACCCAGTACTTC. Its protein product is CASSLASGQGTQYF. The V and J genes are TRBV7-9 and TRBJ2-5; TRBD2 aligns across 7 bases. Per the germline V gene, CDR1 is SEHNR and CDR2 is FQNEAQ (reference sequence). The CDR3 sequence is 14 residues long. Trimming at V came to 3 bases and at J to 7 bases, leaving 8 bases not matched to a gene.

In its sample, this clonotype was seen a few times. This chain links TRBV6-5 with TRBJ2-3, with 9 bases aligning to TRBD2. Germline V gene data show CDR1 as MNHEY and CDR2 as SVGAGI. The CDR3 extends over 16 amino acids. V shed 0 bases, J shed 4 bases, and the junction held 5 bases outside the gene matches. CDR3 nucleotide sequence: TGTGCCAGCAGTTACTCGGGGCGGGAGGGATCAGATACGCAGTATTTT. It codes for CASSYSGREGSDTQYF.

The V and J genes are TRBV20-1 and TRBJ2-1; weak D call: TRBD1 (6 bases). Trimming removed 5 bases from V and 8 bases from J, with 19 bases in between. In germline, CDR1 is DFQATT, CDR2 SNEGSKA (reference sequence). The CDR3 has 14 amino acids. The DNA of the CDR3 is TGCAGTGCTGGCGAACAGGGTTGGCCCGATGAGCAGTTCTTC. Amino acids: CSAGEQGWPDEQFF.

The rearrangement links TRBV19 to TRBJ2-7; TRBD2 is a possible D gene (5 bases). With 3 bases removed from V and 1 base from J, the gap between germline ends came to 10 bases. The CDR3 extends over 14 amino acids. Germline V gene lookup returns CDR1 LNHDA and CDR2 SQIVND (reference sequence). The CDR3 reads CASSMSGSSYEQYF. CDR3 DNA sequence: TGTGCCAGTAGTATGAGTGGGAGTTCCTACGAGCAGTACTTC.

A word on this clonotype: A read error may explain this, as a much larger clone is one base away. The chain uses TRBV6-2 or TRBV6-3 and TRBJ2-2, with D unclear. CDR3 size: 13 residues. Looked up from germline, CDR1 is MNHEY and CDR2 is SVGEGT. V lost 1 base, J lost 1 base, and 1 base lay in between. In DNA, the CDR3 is TGTGCCAGCAGTTACTGGAACACCGGGGAGCTGTTTTTT. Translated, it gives CASSYWNTGELFF.

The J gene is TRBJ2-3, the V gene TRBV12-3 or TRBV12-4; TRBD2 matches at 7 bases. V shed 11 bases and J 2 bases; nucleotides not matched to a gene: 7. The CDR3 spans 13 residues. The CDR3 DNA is TGTGCCGCGAGCCGGGAGGTCACAGATACGCAGTATTTT. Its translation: CAASREVTDTQYF.

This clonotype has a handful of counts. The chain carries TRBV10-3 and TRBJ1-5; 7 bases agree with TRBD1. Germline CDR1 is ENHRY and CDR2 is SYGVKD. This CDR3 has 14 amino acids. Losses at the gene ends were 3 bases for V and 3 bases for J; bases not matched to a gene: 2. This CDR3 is CAISDRGDNQPQHF. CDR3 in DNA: TGTGCCATCAGTGACAGGGGGGACAATCAGCCCCAGCATTTT.

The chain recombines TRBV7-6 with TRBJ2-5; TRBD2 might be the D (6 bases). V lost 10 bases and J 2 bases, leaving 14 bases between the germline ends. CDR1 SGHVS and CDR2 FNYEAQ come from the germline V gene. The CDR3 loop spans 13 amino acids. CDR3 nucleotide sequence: TGTGCCATTCGGAGGACTATACAAGAGACCCAGTACTTC. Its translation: CAIRRTIQETQYF.

In DNA, the CDR3 is TGCGCCAGCAGCTTGGGGGGGGGCCAGCGGATAAAAGAGACCCAGTACTTC. Encoded protein: CASSLGGGQRIKETQYF. The chain uses TRBV5-1 and TRBJ2-5; possibly TRBD2 for D (7 bases). With 0 bases removed from V and 3 bases from J, the gap between germline ends came to 18 bases. CDR1 is SGHRS, CDR2 YFSETQ, per germline. The CDR3 loop spans 17 amino acids.

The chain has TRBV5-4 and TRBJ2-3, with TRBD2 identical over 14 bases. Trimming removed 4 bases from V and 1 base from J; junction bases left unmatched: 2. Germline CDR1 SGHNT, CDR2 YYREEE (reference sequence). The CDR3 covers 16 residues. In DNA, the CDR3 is TGTGCCAGCAGCGGGGGACTAGCGGGGGGCACAGATACGCAGTATTTT. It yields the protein CASSGGLAGGTDTQYF.

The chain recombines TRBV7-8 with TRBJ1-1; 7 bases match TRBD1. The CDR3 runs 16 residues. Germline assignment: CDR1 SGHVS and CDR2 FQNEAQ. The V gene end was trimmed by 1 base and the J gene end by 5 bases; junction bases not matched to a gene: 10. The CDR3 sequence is CASSLGTWDSDTEAFF. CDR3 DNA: TGTGCCAGCAGCTTAGGCACCTGGGACAGCGATACTGAAGCTTTCTTT.

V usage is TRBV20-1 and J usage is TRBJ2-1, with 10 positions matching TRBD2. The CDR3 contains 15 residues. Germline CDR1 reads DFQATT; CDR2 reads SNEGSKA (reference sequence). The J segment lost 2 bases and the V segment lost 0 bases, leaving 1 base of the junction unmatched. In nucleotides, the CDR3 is TGCAGTGCTAGAGATGGGACTAGCGCCTACAATGAGCAGTTCTTC. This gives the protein CSARDGTSAYNEQFF.